Shown below are 22 T cell receptor beta chains from a single sample sequenced in a study of kidney transplant recipient with SARS-CoV-2 infection. Each CDR3 protein gets one entry after TCRdb re-called the reads with MiXCR. The sample shows approximately 240,000 distinct CDR3 sequences, about 28% of them seen only once. The sequenced sample was a blood sample, obtained at baseline and on day 111 from a kidney transplant recipient. These receptors all come from a male patient in his 30s who had COVID-19 and was a kidney transplant recipient. Some T cells may be provided by the graft donor.

This chain links TRBV7-2 with TRBJ2-1; D is perhaps TRBD1 or TRBD2 (5 bases each). The CDR3 has 15 amino acids. Trimming removed 0 bases at V and 5 bases at J, with 11 bases between. CDR1 is SGHTA and CDR2 is FQGNSA in the germline V gene. In nucleotides, the CDR3 is TGTGCCAGCAGCTTAGCGGGACGCCGAAACAATGAGCAGTTCTTC. Translation: CASSLAGRRNNEQFF.

This clonotype was detected only a few times. The chain uses TRBV6-4 and TRBJ1-2, with D unclear. This CDR3 is 17 amino acids long. Deletions cut 4 bases from V and 4 bases from J, with 22 bases between. Germline CDR1 reads MRHNA; CDR2 reads SNTAGT. CDR3 coding DNA: TGTGCCAGCAGTGGAAGTGCCTCACACGGAAAGACCTATGGCTACACCTTC. As protein: CASSGSASHGKTYGYTF.

This clonotype showed up many times. The chain couples TRBV6-5 to TRBJ1-2; 9 nucleotides match TRBD1. The CDR3 totals 13 residues. CDR1 is MNHEY, CDR2 SVGAGI, per germline. CDR3 residues: CGSRTGVNRGYTF. The CDR3 nucleotides are TGTGGATCCAGGACAGGGGTTAACCGTGGCTACACCTTC.

This chain joins TRBV6-6 and TRBJ2-1, with 12 bases aligning to TRBD2. The trim removed 6 bases at V and 6 bases at J, leaving 9 bases unmatched. Germline values: CDR1 MNHNY, CDR2 SVGAGI (reference sequence). The CDR3 covers 16 residues. CDR3 nucleotides: TGTGCCAGCAGGACCCGGACTAGCGGGAAGGGCAATGAGCAGTTCTTC. Its protein is CASRTRTSGKGNEQFF.

This clonotype has at least ten counts. The genes are TRBV8-2 and TRBJ1-2. TRBV8-2 counts as a pseudogene. The CDR3 length is 16 residues. In DNA, the CDR3 is TGTGGCAGTGCTACCAGTGATAGCCGAAAGACCTATGGCTACACCTTC. It is translated as CGSATSDSRKTYGYTF.

This clonotype was seen at least ten times. Written as DNA, the CDR3 is TGTGCCAGCTCAGCTATTGGTTTAAAGCCCCAGCATTTT. Encoded protein: CASSAIGLKPQHF. The V and J genes are TRBV18 and TRBJ1-5; no reliable D call. The germline V and J ends were trimmed by 5 bases and 8 bases, with 13 bases remaining between them. CDR3 length equals 13 residues. The germline V gene has CDR1 KGHSH and CDR2 LQKENI.

Concerning this clonotype itself: A much larger clone lies a single base off, so this may be a read error. The chain carries TRBV7-9 and TRBJ1-1; D is perhaps TRBD1 (5 bases). V lost 5 bases, J lost 5 bases, and 15 bases lay in between. Germline lookup yields CDR1 SEHNR and CDR2 FQNEAQ (reference sequence). This CDR3 is 14 amino acids long. The CDR3: CASSTIGVGTEAFF. The CDR3 coding sequence is TGTGCCAGCAGCACGATAGGGGTTGGGACTGAAGCTTTCTTT.

This clonotype was observed many times. V and J are TRBV19 and TRBJ1-5; tentative D call: TRBD1 (5 bases). Germline lookup yields CDR1 LNHDA and CDR2 SQIVND (reference sequence). V was pared by 0 bases and J by 7 bases, with 7 bases between. The CDR3 extends over 13 amino acids. CDR3 in DNA: TGTGCCAGTAGTATAGACGGGGGGCAGCCCCAGCATTTT. Protein product: CASSIDGGQPQHF.

This clonotype was detected ten times or more. This rearrangement joins TRBV6-2 or TRBV6-3 to TRBJ2-7; 9 bases line up with TRBD2. This CDR3 is 14 amino acids long. V was clipped by 2 bases and J by 7 bases; unmatched bases: 6. Germline CDR1 reads MNHEY; CDR2 reads SVGEGT. The chain's CDR3 is CASSYAGGPEEQYF. DNA for the CDR3: TGTGCCAGCAGTTACGCGGGAGGGCCGGAGGAGCAGTACTTC.

This clonotype was counted many times. The gene calls are TRBV12-3 or TRBV12-4 and TRBJ1-2, with D uncertain. The CDR3 totals 17 residues. V lost 5 bases and J lost 4, with 23 bases in between. The CDR3 reads CASSLMISFRKTYGYTF. The CDR3 bases are TGTGCCAGCAGTCTCATGATCAGCTTCCGAAAGACCTATGGCTACACCTTC.

This clonotype has at least ten counts. The CDR3 DNA sequence: TGTGCAAGTCGCATATACTGGACTCCACGAAAGACCTATGGCTACACCTTC. It codes for CASRIYWTPRKTYGYTF. The chain uses TRBV12-2 and TRBJ1-2. TRBV12-2 is flagged as a pseudogene. CDR3 size: 17 residues.

In this sample, this clonotype turned up many times. V is TRBV7-8 and J is TRBJ2-1; 10 bases map to TRBD2. The V gene end was trimmed by 4 bases and the J gene end by 6 bases; junction bases not matched to a gene: 12. This CDR3 has 17 residues. Germline V lookup: CDR1 SGHVS, CDR2 FQNEAQ. CDR3 nucleotides: TGTGCCAGCAGCTCCCAATATTGGCTAGCGGGGGTCAATGAGCAGTTCTTC. Amino acid sequence: CASSSQYWLAGVNEQFF.

A single count supports this clonotype. The CDR3 ends on some other residue instead of the conserved phenylalanine or tryptophan, so this is likely a read error. CDR3 in amino acids: CASSLANLAGESEQFL. CDR3 DNA: TGTGCCAGCAGTTTAGCGAATCTAGCGGGAGAGTCGGAGCAGTTCCTC. The chain uses TRBV28 and TRBJ2-1, with 10 bases fitting TRBD2. Germline assignment: CDR1 MDHEN and CDR2 SYDVKM. This CDR3 has 16 residues. J was trimmed by 10 bases and V by 2 bases; bases with no gene match: 11.

For this clonotype: A much larger clone lies one base from this, so it may be a read error. The conserved phenylalanine or tryptophan normally closing the CDR3 is absent here, so this likely arose from a read error. The V gene is TRBV4-2, the J gene TRBJ1-5; D might be TRBD1 (6 bases). Germline V gene data show CDR1 as LGHNA and CDR2 as YNFKEQ. V lost 0 bases and J lost 0, with 18 bases in between. The CDR3 runs to 19 residues. The CDR3 sequence is CASSQDPWQGQYSNQPQHS. The CDR3 region has the DNA TGTGCCAGCAGCCAAGACCCTTGGCAGGGGCAATATAGCAATCAGCCCCAGCATTCT.

Worth noting for this clonotype: It may be a read error: a sequence one base away is much more abundant. The V call is TRBV5-6, the J call TRBJ1-2; the D gene is possibly TRBD1 (5 bases). Per germline, CDR1 SGHDT and CDR2 YYEEEE. The CDR3 runs 14 residues. The DNA for the CDR3 is TGTGCCAGCAGCTTGGAATATATCGGGGCCGGCTGCACCTTC. The encoded protein is CASSLEYIGAGCTF.

Comment on this clonotype: Just one base apart from a much larger clone, this may be a read error. V gene TRBV24-1 combines with J gene TRBJ1-5; a weak D match, TRBD1 (5 bases). Per the germline V gene, CDR1 is KGHDR and CDR2 is SFDVKD. The CDR3 consists of 14 residues. For the CDR3, the DNA is TGTGCCGCCAGTGATCGACAGATCAATCAGCCCCAGCATTTT. This sequence encodes CAASDRQINQPQHF.

Of note for this clonotype: The junction does not match germline at one end; this may be a read error. The chain joins TRBV24-1 to TRBJ2-1; 8 bases match TRBD1. Germline V gives CDR1 KGHDR, CDR2 SFDVKD. CDR3 size: 17 residues. The chain's CDR3 is CAISDSRGLSSYNEQFF. CDR3 coding DNA: TGTGCCATCAGTGATTCCAGGGGGCTTAGCTCCTACAATGAGCAGTTCTTC.

This clonotype was recorded many times. The V gene is TRBV6-8, the J gene TRBJ1-2; D gene ambiguous. The ends were cut back, 1 base at V and 4 bases at J, with 19 bases in the middle. Germline loops: CDR1 MNHGY, CDR2 SAAAGT. The CDR3 is 17 amino acids. This CDR3 reads CASSYYKRSRKTYGYTF. For the CDR3, the DNA is TGTGCCAGCAGTTACTATAAACGCTCTAGAAAGACCTATGGCTACACCTTC.

This clonotype was observed at least ten times. The V and J genes are TRBV16 and TRBJ1-2; D is ambiguous. The length of the CDR3 is 17 residues. Germline-derived CDR1 and CDR2 are KGHSY and FQNENV. Trimming shortened V by 5 bases and J by 4 bases, and 23 bases separated the two germline ends. CDR3 region: CASSKGGVVRKTYGYTF. Written as DNA, the CDR3 is TGTGCCAGCAGCAAGGGTGGGGTCGTTAGAAAGACCTATGGCTACACCTTC.

Concerning this clonotype: Being one base from a much bigger clone, this may be a read error. V is TRBV20-1 and J is TRBJ1-1; perhaps TRBD1 as D (6 bases). From germline, CDR1 is DFQATT and CDR2 SNEGSKA (reference sequence). This CDR3 contains 12 residues. This chain's CDR3 is CGGGGHQLEAFF. The DNA for the CDR3 is TGCGGCGGCGGGGGACACCAACTTGAAGCTTTCTTT.

With respect to this clonotype: A much larger clone is a single base away; this may be a read error. The genes are TRBV2 and TRBJ2-7; TRBD2 is a possible D gene (7 bases). Germline lookup yields CDR1 SNHLY and CDR2 FYNNEI. This CDR3 is 14 amino acids long. The CDR3 sequence: CASNERGGSYEQYF. The CDR3 DNA sequence: TGTGCCAGCAATGAAAGGGGGGGTTCCTACGAGCAGTACTTC.

This clonotype has a count of ten or more. The V call is TRBV12-5, the J call TRBJ1-2, with D possibly TRBD1 on 5 matching bases. V was shortened by 5 bases and J by 4 bases, with 23 bases between the two germline ends. Germline V CDR1 and CDR2: LGHNT, FRNRAP. The CDR3 length is 17 residues. CDR3: CASGPSVLQGKTYGYTF. Written as DNA, the CDR3 is TGTGCTAGTGGTCCGTCGGTTTTGCAGGGAAAGACCTATGGCTACACCTTC.